This T cell receptor beta chain derives from a study of beta chain features in type 1 diabetes. Every isolated RNA sample was fully reverse transcribed, so sequencing captured expressed TCRB transcripts. The data were produced by immunoSEQ multiplex PCR, yet TCRdb's version contains in-frame clones alone and is incomplete. This sample has approximately 150,000 clones, with approximately 9.9% found just once. This clone was counted between two and nine times. Its specificity is unknown. Study-level findings and limits: Cells expressing TCR highly could be over-represented by cDNA sequencing.

This CDR3 is 14 amino acids long. Per the germline V gene, CDR1 is SGHTA and CDR2 is FQGNSA. V was trimmed by 5 bases and J by 5 bases, leaving 12 bases between them. The J gene is TRBJ2-2, the V gene TRBV7-2; D gene ambiguous. The material sequenced was central memory CD4+ T cells from blood. This sequence originates from a woman under 30 in good health. The CDR3, as DNA: TGTGCCAGCAGCGTACCTAGGAAGACCGGGGAGCTGTTTTTT. Amino acid sequence: CASSVPRKTGELFF.